The 29 T cell receptor beta chains presented below share a single source sample, sequenced in a study of CD8+ T cells in alopecia areata. Once RNA had been extracted, it was reverse transcribed into cDNA to act as the sequencing template. TCRdb's table, derived via immunoSEQ multiplex PCR, lists solely in-frame clones and lacks some. Among about 180,000 clones listed, 50% to 70% were seen once. Sequenced here: CD4+ T cells sorted from blood, sampled at week 0. All receptors come from a human donor with alopecia areata.

The chain has TRBV25-1 and TRBJ2-1, with D tentatively TRBD1 or TRBD2 (5 bases each). The CDR3 is 15 amino acids. Trimming took 1 base from V and 8 from J, leaving 15 bases between them. Germline V gene lookup returns CDR1 MGHDK and CDR2 SYGVNS. CDR3 nucleotides: TGTGCCAGCAGTGAATTAGCATGGGACCTCGATGAGCAGTTCTTC. Its translation: CASSELAWDLDEQFF.

V is TRBV6-5 and J is TRBJ1-1; TRBD1 aligns across 7 bases. V was clipped by 6 bases and J by 5 bases; unmatched bases: 9. Germline-derived CDR1 and CDR2 are MNHEY and SVGAGI. This CDR3 has 14 amino acids. This CDR3 is CASSLTGTFTEAFF. CDR3 sequence (DNA): TGTGCCAGCAGCTTGACAGGGACCTTTACTGAAGCTTTCTTT.

The chain joins TRBV4-3 to TRBJ2-5; D gene unclear. The V gene's germline CDR1 is LGHNA and CDR2 YSLEER. The V end was cut by 0 bases, the J end by 1 base, with 9 bases between. This CDR3 spans 15 amino acids. CDR3 sequence reads: CASSQDDRTQETQYF. As DNA, the CDR3 is TGCGCCAGCAGCCAAGATGATAGGACCCAAGAGACCCAGTACTTC.

This clone has more than one count but fewer than ten. The chain uses TRBV6-5 and TRBJ1-1, with a possible D match to TRBD1 (5 bases). Per the germline V gene, CDR1 is MNHEY and CDR2 is SVGAGI. Trimming left V 0 bases short and J 6 bases short, with 5 bases between. This CDR3 is built from 12 residues. CDR3 residues: CASSYSGAEAFF. The DNA for the CDR3 is TGTGCCAGCAGTTACTCAGGGGCTGAAGCTTTCTTT.

This chain joins TRBV27 and TRBJ1-1; D is perhaps TRBD1 (6 bases). There are 16 residues in the CDR3. Trimming took off 5 bases at V and 0 bases at J, with 16 bases between the two ends. Germline-derived CDR1 and CDR2 are MNHEY and SMNVEV (reference sequence). The CDR3 region is CASSPLQDRLNTEAFF. CDR3 nucleotide sequence: TGTGCCAGCAGTCCTCTTCAGGACAGATTGAACACTGAAGCTTTCTTT.

The chain is built from TRBV2 and TRBJ2-5, with D hard to call. Deletions cut 3 bases from V and 3 bases from J, with 5 bases between. CDR1 is SNHLY and CDR2 is FYNNEI in the germline V gene. This CDR3 contains 12 residues. CDR3 in amino acids: CASSEGKETQYF. The DNA of the CDR3 is TGTGCCAGCAGTGAGGGGAAAGAGACCCAGTACTTC.

This clone was seen a handful of times. This chain uses TRBV30 with TRBJ1-6; 9 nucleotides match TRBD1. CDR1 and CDR2 (germline): GTSNPN, SVGIG (reference sequence). This CDR3 is built from 14 residues. V trimming: 3 bases; J trimming: 8 bases; junction bases outside the gene matches: 5. This CDR3 is CAWRQGAAHSPLHF. The DNA of the CDR3 is TGTGCCTGGAGACAGGGGGCCGCGCATTCACCCCTCCACTTT.

CDR3 residues: CASNILGSGFEQYF. The CDR3 DNA reads TGTGCCAGCAACATCCTGGGATCGGGGTTCGAGCAGTACTTC. This rearrangement joins TRBV5-6 to TRBJ2-5; D might be TRBD2 (5 bases). The closer fit of TRBJ2-7 to the DNA end suggests the J call may be wrong. Germline assignment: CDR1 SGHDT and CDR2 YYEEEE. CDR3 length: 14 amino acids.

The chain recombines TRBV9 with TRBJ2-1; weak D call: TRBD1 (5 bases). V lost 0 bases and J 10 bases, leaving 17 bases between the germline ends. This CDR3 has 15 amino acids. Germline CDR1 is SGDLS and CDR2 is YYNGEE. CDR3 nucleotides: TGTGCCAGCAGCGTAGCTGATAGGGGAAGGGGCGAGCAGTTCTTC. It yields the protein CASSVADRGRGEQFF.

This clone was counted only a few times. The chain recombines TRBV19 with TRBJ1-5; a weak D match, TRBD1 (6 bases). Germline values: CDR1 LNHDA, CDR2 SQIVND (reference sequence). The CDR3 spans 14 residues. Trimming left V 5 bases short and J 7 bases short, with 15 bases between. The CDR3, as DNA: TGTGCCAGTAGTCCATCCAGGGGAGGGCAGCCCCAGCATTTT. Its protein product is CASSPSRGGQPQHF.

This clone has only a few counts. V is TRBV14 and J is TRBJ1-6; 9 nucleotides line up with TRBD1. Germline V gene data show CDR1 as SGHDN and CDR2 as FVKESK. Trimming took 1 base from V and 10 from J; bases not matched to a gene: 5. The CDR3 has 15 residues. CDR3 loop: CASSQVGTGSSPLHF. DNA for the CDR3: TGTGCCAGCAGCCAAGTGGGGACAGGGTCCTCACCCCTCCACTTT. Together with reference TRBV14 and TRBJ1-6, the CDR3 gives the full variable domain: EAGVTQFPSHSVIEKGQTVTLRCDPISGHDNLYWYRRVMGKEIKFLLHFVKESKQDESGMPNNRFLAERTGGTYSTLKVQPAELEDSGVYFCASSQVGTGSSPLHFGNGTRLTVT.

This chain connects TRBV29-1 to TRBJ1-1; 11 nucleotides align to TRBD1. Germline V lookup: CDR1 SQVTM, CDR2 ANQGSEA. V gave up 7 bases and J gave up 5 bases; unmatched junction bases: 9. The CDR3 is made up of 14 amino acids. CDR3: CSATGTGGGTEAFF. In nucleotides, the CDR3 is TGCAGCGCCACCGGGACAGGGGGTGGGACTGAAGCTTTCTTT.

This rearrangement joins TRBV2 to TRBJ1-2; 7 bases match TRBD1. The CDR3 length is 16 residues. The V gene's germline CDR1 is SNHLY and CDR2 FYNNEI. V lost 4 bases, J lost 7 bases, and 15 bases stayed unmatched. CDR3 coding DNA: TGTGCCAGCAGTGTAGGACAGGAGCGAGCCTTGGGTGGCTACACCTTC. Encoded protein: CASSVGQERALGGYTF.

The rearrangement uses TRBV25-1 and TRBJ2-5; D unresolved. Germline CDR1 and CDR2: MGHDK and SYGVNS. V gave up 3 bases and J gave up 5 bases, with 4 bases separating them. This CDR3 region has 11 residues. CDR3 protein: CASSDRETQYF. CDR3 bases: TGTGCCAGCAGTGATCGGGAGACCCAGTACTTC. The entire variable domain, with the rest obtained from reference TRBV25-1 and TRBJ2-5, is as follows: EADIYQTPRYLVIGTGKKITLECSQTMGHDKMYWYQQDPGMELHLIHYSYGVNSTEKGDLSSESTVSRIRTEHFPLTLESARPSHTSQYLCASSDRETQYFGPGTRLLVL.

V gene TRBV30 combines with J gene TRBJ1-2, with a tentative D call TRBD1 (5 bases). The length of the CDR3 is 15 residues. Germline V gene sequence: CDR1 GTSNPN, CDR2 SVGIG (reference sequence). Trimming stripped 2 bases from V and 5 bases from J, with 18 bases between. In DNA form, the CDR3 reads TGTGCCTGGAGTCCCAGACAGCTAAACCCTTATGGCTACACCTTC. This codes for CAWSPRQLNPYGYTF.

V is TRBV29-1 and J is TRBJ2-7, with 7 nucleotides matching TRBD2. Germline lookup yields CDR1 SQVTM and CDR2 ANQGSEA. CDR3 size: 14 residues. The V segment lost 4 bases and the J segment 9 bases; nucleotides outside the gene matches: 15. CDR3 coding DNA: TGCAGCGTTGGGTCCCGACTAGCCGGATCGGGGCAGTACTTC. This encodes CSVGSRLAGSGQYF.

A word on this clone: Additional DNA sequences in this sample encode the identical CDR3. The chain uses TRBV29-1 and TRBJ2-3; D gene unclear. V lost 2 bases to trimming and J lost 4 bases, with 1 base between them. The CDR3 covers 10 residues. The V gene's germline CDR1 is SQVTM and CDR2 ANQGSEA. DNA for the CDR3: TGCAGCGTTGAATCAGATACGCAGTATTTT. Translation gives CSVESDTQYF.

Only a few counts were recorded for this clone. This chain links TRBV7-2 with TRBJ1-2; 8 bases map to TRBD1. The J segment lost 3 bases and the V segment lost 5 bases, leaving 11 bases of the junction unmatched. Germline V gives CDR1 SGHTA, CDR2 FQGNSA. CDR3 size: 16 residues. CDR3 residues: CASSPRTGLTHYGYTF. CDR3 in DNA: TGTGCCAGCAGCCCACGGACAGGGCTCACCCACTATGGCTACACCTTC.

This clone was counted a few times. The rearrangement joins TRBV6-6 to TRBJ2-5; D is ambiguous. Germline CDR1 reads MNHNY; CDR2 reads SVGAGI (reference sequence). V was cut by 0 bases and J by 5 bases, with 7 bases left in between. This CDR3 has 13 amino acids. CDR3 in DNA: TGTGCCAGCAGTTACTCCATCACGGAGACCCAGTACTTC. Translated: CASSYSITETQYF.

The CDR3 protein is CASGSYPEWDYQYNEQFF. CDR3 DNA: TGTGCTAGTGGCTCTTACCCCGAGTGGGACTACCAGTACAATGAGCAGTTCTTC. The gene calls are TRBV12-5 and TRBJ2-1, with 7 bases matching TRBD2. The CDR3 runs to 18 residues. The V gene end was trimmed by 6 bases and the J gene end by 4 bases; junction bases not matched to a gene: 18. Per the germline V gene, CDR1 is LGHNT and CDR2 is FRNRAP.

This clone was observed a handful of times. CDR3 region: CASSYLSPGPTRTEAFF. The CDR3 DNA sequence: TGTGCCAGCAGCTATCTTTCACCGGGCCCTACTCGCACTGAAGCTTTCTTT. The rearrangement joins TRBV5-6 to TRBJ1-1, with D hard to call. The V gene's germline CDR1 is SGHDT and CDR2 YYEEEE. The CDR3 sequence is 17 residues long. Trimming took off 3 bases at V and 4 bases at J, with 22 bases between the two ends.

The CDR3 DNA sequence: TGTGCCAGCAGCTTGGAACTAGCGGGGGGGCAAGATACGCAGTATTTT. Encoded protein: CASSLELAGGQDTQYF. The chain couples TRBV5-4 to TRBJ2-3, with 13 bases lining up with TRBD2. The germline gives CDR1 SGHNT, CDR2 YYREEE (reference sequence). The V segment lost 0 bases and the J segment 5 bases; nucleotides outside the gene matches: 3. The length of the CDR3 is 16 residues.

In this sample, this clone turned up a few times. The rearrangement joins TRBV7-8 to TRBJ2-7; perhaps TRBD2 as D (6 bases). The CDR3 contains 14 residues. The ends were cut back, 8 bases at V and 3 bases at J, with 17 bases in the middle. Germline V gene sequence: CDR1 SGHVS, CDR2 FQNEAQ. CDR3 bases: TGTGCCAGCGGTGCGGGAACAGTCATCTACGAGCAGTACTTC. It codes for CASGAGTVIYEQYF.

This chain links TRBV27 with TRBJ2-7; 9 bases map to TRBD1. Germline CDR1 is MNHEY and CDR2 is SMNVEV (reference sequence). With V trimmed by 7 bases and J by 7 bases, 17 bases remained unmatched. This CDR3 region has 16 residues. CDR3 sequence (DNA): TGTGCCAGCAAGACTGGAGGGGACAGGGCCTTCGAGGAGCAGTACTTC. This codes for CASKTGGDRAFEEQYF.

The rearrangement uses TRBV29-1 and TRBJ2-5, with D unresolved. Per germline, CDR1 SQVTM and CDR2 ANQGSEA. The CDR3 runs to 13 residues. Between the trimmed V and J ends, which lost 3 bases and 4 bases, there was a span of 12 bases. CDR3: CSVESVVGETQYF. CDR3 sequence (DNA): TGCAGCGTTGAGTCGGTGGTGGGAGAGACCCAGTACTTC.

The chain couples TRBV2 to TRBJ1-1, with D tentatively TRBD1 (5 bases). The CDR3 spans 13 residues. V dropped 6 bases and J dropped 1 base, with 9 bases sitting between them. Germline CDR1 SNHLY, CDR2 FYNNEI. The CDR3 region is CASREGWNTEAFF. Here the CDR3 DNA reads TGTGCCAGCAGGGAGGGGTGGAACACTGAAGCTTTCTTT.

The chain combines TRBV14 with TRBJ1-3; the D is unclear. CDR1 SGHDN and CDR2 FVKESK come from the germline V gene. V was shortened by 1 base and J by 0 bases, with 7 bases between the two germline ends. The CDR3 contains 15 residues. CDR3 sequence reads: CASSQAAVSGNTIYF. The CDR3 nucleotides read TGTGCCAGCAGCCAAGCCGCGGTCTCTGGAAACACCATATATTTT.

This clone was picked up a small number of times. The V and J genes are TRBV29-1 and TRBJ2-7; 7 bases match TRBD1. J gave up 3 bases and V 6 bases, and 8 bases lay outside the gene matches. In germline, CDR1 is SQVTM, CDR2 ANQGSEA. The CDR3 has 13 amino acids. CDR3 sequence (DNA): TGCAGCGTCGCAGGGACAGTCCGCTACGAGCAGTACTTC. Its translation: CSVAGTVRYEQYF.

The chain has TRBV19 and TRBJ2-3; D unresolved. Per the germline V gene, CDR1 is LNHDA and CDR2 is SQIVND (reference sequence). The CDR3 loop spans 13 amino acids. Deletions cut 3 bases from V and 8 bases from J, with 12 bases between. CDR3 sequence: CASSIGRFGTQYF. CDR3 in DNA: TGTGCCAGTAGTATCGGACGGTTTGGTACGCAGTATTTT.